The 9 T cell receptor beta chains given below trace back to one sample, sequenced in a study of shared clonotypes between healthy human individuals. This table comes from immunoSEQ multiplex PCR, and its TCRdb copy is limited to in-frame clones, with some not included. The repertoire has 2,100,000 or so clones, almost 96% of them found once; the top ten carry approximately 0.13%. The material sequenced was naive CD4+ T cells sorted from blood. Documented subset: CD45RA+ positively selected. The receptors shown here come from a man between 18 and 29 years old in good health.

The chain links TRBV27 to TRBJ2-5; 10 bases align to TRBD2. Germline CDR1 reads MNHEY; CDR2 reads SMNVEV (reference sequence). This CDR3 comprises 18 residues. The J segment lost 2 bases and the V segment lost 4 bases, leaving 13 bases of the junction unmatched. This CDR3 is CASSSLDRLAGLQETQYF. CDR3 DNA: TGTGCCAGCAGTTCCCTAGATAGACTAGCGGGCCTTCAAGAGACCCAGTACTTC.

The CDR3 DNA sequence: TGTGCCAGCAGCGCCGGACTAGCGGGAACCTACAATGAGCAGTTCTTC. Protein: CASSAGLAGTYNEQFF. The chain combines TRBV9 with TRBJ2-1; 12 bases align to TRBD2. J gave up 2 bases and V 3 bases, and 3 bases lay outside the gene matches. The CDR3 totals 16 residues. CDR1 SGDLS and CDR2 YYNGEE come from the germline V gene.

V is TRBV5-6 and J is TRBJ1-5; 7 bases map to TRBD1. The germline CDR1 and CDR2 sequences are SGHDT and YYEEEE. The V and J ends lost 5 bases and 4 bases, in that order; junction bases with no gene match: 12. The CDR3 runs 16 residues. The CDR3 is CASSSWVKQGNQPQHF. Written as DNA, the CDR3 is TGTGCCAGCAGTTCCTGGGTAAAACAGGGGAATCAGCCCCAGCATTTT.

This clone was found once. The chain employs TRBV28 and TRBJ1-4; the match to TRBD1 covers 7 bases. V dropped 5 bases and J dropped 4; count of bases not matched to a gene: 4. Germline V lookup: CDR1 MDHEN, CDR2 SYDVKM. This CDR3 region has 14 residues. CDR3 sequence (DNA): TGTGCCAGCAGTCGGGGACAGCATAATGAAAAACTGTTTTTT. This codes for CASSRGQHNEKLFF.

V usage is TRBV5-4 and J usage is TRBJ2-7, with 10 bases identical to TRBD2. The CDR3 is 15 amino acids. The V and J ends lost 4 bases and 2 bases, in that order; junction bases with no gene match: 6. Germline CDR1 SGHNT, CDR2 YYREEE (reference sequence). The CDR3 bases are TGTGCCAGCAGCAAGACTAGCGGGCCGACCTACGAGCAGTACTTC. As protein: CASSKTSGPTYEQYF.

This chain connects TRBV5-1 to TRBJ2-3, with D possibly matching TRBD1 (5 bases). The germline gives CDR1 SGHRS, CDR2 YFSETQ. The CDR3 runs to 16 residues. V was cut by 0 bases and J by 3 bases, with 14 bases left in between. CDR3 DNA: TGCGCCAGCAGCTTGGGGGCCAGGGAAGGAACAGATACGCAGTATTTT. This encodes CASSLGAREGTDTQYF.

The genes are TRBV11-2 and TRBJ1-6; no clear D. V was trimmed by 1 base and J by 8 bases, leaving 6 bases between them. The V gene's germline CDR1 is SGHAT and CDR2 FQNNGV. This CDR3 is 13 amino acids long. The CDR3 DNA sequence: TGTGCCAGCAGCTTAGGTCTGGATTCACCCCTCCACTTT. Translating it yields CASSLGLDSPLHF.

As concerns this clone: The same CDR3 also results from other DNA sequences found in this sample. This chain connects TRBV30 to TRBJ1-1; D unclear. CDR1 GTSNPN and CDR2 SVGIG come from the germline V gene (reference sequence). The CDR3 totals 12 residues. Trimming removed 4 bases from V and 3 bases from J, with 9 bases in between. The CDR3 loop is CAWTDRDTEAFF. For the CDR3, the DNA is TGTGCCTGGACCGACCGCGACACTGAAGCTTTCTTT.

V gene TRBV30 combines with J gene TRBJ1-6; D may be TRBD1 (6 bases). The germline gives CDR1 GTSNPN, CDR2 SVGIG (reference sequence). The V end was cut by 6 bases, the J end by 0 bases, with 9 bases between. The CDR3 is 14 residues long. In DNA form, the CDR3 reads TGTGCCTGCGCCAGGGGCTCCTATAATTCACCCCTCCACTTT. It codes for CACARGSYNSPLHF.